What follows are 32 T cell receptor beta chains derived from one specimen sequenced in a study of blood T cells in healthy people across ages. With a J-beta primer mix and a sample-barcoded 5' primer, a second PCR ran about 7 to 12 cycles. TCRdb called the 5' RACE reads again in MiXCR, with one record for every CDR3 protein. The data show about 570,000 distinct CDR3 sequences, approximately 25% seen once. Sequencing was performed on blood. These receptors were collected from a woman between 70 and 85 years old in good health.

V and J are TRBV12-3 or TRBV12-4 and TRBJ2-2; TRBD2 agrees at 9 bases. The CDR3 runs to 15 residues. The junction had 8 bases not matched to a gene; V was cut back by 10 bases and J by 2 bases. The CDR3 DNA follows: TGTGCCACCCGTAGCGGGGGAACAAACACCGGGGAGCTGTTTTTT. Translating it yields CATRSGGTNTGELFF.

In nucleotides, the CDR3 is TGTGCCAGCAGCTTCGTTCAGCAAGAGACCCAGTACTTC. Its translation is CASSFVQQETQYF. The chain combines TRBV7-2 with TRBJ2-5; no clear D gene. V gave up 3 bases and J gave up 2 bases, with 7 bases separating them. The CDR3 spans 13 residues. CDR1 is SGHTA, CDR2 FQGNSA, per germline.

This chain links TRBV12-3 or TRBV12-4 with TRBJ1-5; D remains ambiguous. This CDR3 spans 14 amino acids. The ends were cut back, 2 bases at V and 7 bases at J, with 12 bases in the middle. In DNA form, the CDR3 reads TGTGCCAGCAGTTTAAGGGAGGGAGGACAGCCCCAGCATTTT. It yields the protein CASSLREGGQPQHF.

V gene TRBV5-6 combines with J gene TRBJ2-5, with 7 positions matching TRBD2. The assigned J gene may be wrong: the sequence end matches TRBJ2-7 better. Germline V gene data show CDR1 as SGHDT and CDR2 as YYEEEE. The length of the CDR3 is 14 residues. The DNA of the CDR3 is TGTGCCAGCACCAACCTAGCGGAATCCTACGAGCAGTACTTC. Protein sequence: CASTNLAESYEQYF.

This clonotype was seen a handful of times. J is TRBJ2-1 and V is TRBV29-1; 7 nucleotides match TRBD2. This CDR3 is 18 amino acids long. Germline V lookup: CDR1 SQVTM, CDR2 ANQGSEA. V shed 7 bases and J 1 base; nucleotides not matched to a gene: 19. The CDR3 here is CSGRWDYRTPQSYNEQFF. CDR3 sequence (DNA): TGCAGCGGACGGTGGGACTACCGAACTCCTCAATCCTACAATGAGCAGTTCTTC.

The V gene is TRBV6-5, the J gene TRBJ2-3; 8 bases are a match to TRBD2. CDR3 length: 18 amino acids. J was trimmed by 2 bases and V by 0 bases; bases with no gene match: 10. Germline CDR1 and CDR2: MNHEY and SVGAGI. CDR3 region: CASSYSTSSGGTTDTQYF. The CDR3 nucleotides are TGTGCCAGCAGTTACTCGACTTCAAGCGGGGGTACCACAGATACGCAGTATTTT.

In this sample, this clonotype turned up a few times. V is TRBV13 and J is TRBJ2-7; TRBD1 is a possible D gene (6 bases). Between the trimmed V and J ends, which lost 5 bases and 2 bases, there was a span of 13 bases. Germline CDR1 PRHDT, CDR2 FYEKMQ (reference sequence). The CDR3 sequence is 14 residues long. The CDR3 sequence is CASSPQGSPYEQYF. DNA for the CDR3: TGTGCCAGCAGCCCCCAGGGGTCGCCCTACGAGCAGTACTTC.

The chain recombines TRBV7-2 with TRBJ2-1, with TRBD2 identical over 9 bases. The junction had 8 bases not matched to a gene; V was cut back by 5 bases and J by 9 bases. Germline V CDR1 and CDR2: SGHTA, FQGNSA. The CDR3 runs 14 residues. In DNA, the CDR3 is TGTGCCAGCAGCCGGGCGGGGGGGGCGGTTGAGCAGTTCTTC. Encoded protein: CASSRAGGAVEQFF. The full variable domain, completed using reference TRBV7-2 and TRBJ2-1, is GAGVSQSPSNKVTEKGKDVELRCDPISGHTALYWYRQSLGQGLEFLIYFQGNSAPDKSGLPSDRFSAERTGGSVSTLTIQRTQQEDSAVYLCASSRAGGAVEQFFGPGTRLTVL.

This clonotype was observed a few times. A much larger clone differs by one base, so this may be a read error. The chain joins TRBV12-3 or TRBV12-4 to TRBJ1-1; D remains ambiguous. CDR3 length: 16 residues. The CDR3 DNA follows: TGTGCCAGCAGTTTCCTTCGCACTGGAAGGGATTCTGAAACTTTCTTT. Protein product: CASSFLRTGRDSETFF.

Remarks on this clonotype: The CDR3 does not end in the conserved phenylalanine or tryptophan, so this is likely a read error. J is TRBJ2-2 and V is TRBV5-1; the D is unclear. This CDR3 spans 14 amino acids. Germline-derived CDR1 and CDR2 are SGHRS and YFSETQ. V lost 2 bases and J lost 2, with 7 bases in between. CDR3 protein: CASSFLTNTGELFL. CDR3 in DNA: TGCGCCAGCAGCTTTCTCACAAACACCGGGGAGCTGTTTCTT.

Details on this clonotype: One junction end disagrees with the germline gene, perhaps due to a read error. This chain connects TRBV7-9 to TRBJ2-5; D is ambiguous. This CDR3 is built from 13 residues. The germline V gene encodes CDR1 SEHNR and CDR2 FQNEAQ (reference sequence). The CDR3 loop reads CANSLNAVETQYF. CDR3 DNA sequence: TGTGCCAACAGCTTGAACGCGGTGGAGACCCAGTACTTC.

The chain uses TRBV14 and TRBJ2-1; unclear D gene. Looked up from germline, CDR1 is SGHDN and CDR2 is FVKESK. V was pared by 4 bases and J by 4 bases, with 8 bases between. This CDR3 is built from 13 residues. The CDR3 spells CASSPYEYNEQFF. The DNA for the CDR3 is TGTGCCAGCAGCCCCTACGAGTACAATGAGCAGTTCTTC.

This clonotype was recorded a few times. The chain's CDR3 is CASSLAGQGLSYGYTF. The CDR3 nucleotides are TGCGCCAGCAGCTTGGCCGGGCAGGGCCTTTCCTATGGCTACACCTTC. J is TRBJ1-2 and V is TRBV5-1; D is possibly TRBD1 (5 bases). V lost 0 bases and J lost 4, with 16 bases in between. This CDR3 comprises 16 residues. Germline values: CDR1 SGHRS, CDR2 YFSETQ.

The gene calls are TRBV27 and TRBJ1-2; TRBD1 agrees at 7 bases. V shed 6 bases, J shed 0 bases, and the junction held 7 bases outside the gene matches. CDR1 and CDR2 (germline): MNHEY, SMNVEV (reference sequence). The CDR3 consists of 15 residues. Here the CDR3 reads CASSRDSFSNYGYTF. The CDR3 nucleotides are TGTGCCAGCAGCCGGGACAGTTTTTCTAACTATGGCTACACCTTC.

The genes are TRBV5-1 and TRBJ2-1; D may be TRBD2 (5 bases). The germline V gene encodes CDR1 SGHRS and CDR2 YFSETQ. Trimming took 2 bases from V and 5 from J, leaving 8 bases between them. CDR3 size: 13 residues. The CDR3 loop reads CASSLSGNNEQFF. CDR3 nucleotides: TGCGCCAGCAGCTTAAGCGGAAACAATGAGCAGTTCTTC.

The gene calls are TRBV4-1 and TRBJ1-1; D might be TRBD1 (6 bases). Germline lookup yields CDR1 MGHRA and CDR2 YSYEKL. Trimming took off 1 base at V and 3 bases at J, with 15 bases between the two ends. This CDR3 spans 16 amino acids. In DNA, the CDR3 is TGCGCCAGCAGCCAAGTATCGAGGGGGTCGGACACTGAAGCTTTCTTT. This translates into CASSQVSRGSDTEAFF.

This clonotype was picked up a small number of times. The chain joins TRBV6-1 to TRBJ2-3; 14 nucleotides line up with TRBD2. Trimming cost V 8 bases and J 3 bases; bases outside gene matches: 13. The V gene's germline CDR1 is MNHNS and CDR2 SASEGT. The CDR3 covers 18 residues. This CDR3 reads CASSDPGLAGVATDTQYF. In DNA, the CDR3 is TGTGCCAGCTCAGACCCGGGACTAGCGGGGGTTGCTACAGATACGCAGTATTTT.

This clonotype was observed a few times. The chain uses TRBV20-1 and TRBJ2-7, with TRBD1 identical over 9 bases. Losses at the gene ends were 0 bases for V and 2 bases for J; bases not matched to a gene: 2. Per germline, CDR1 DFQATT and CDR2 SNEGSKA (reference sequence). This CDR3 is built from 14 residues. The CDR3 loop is CSAREGTGTYEQYF. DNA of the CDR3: TGCAGTGCTAGAGAAGGGACAGGGACCTACGAGCAGTACTTC.

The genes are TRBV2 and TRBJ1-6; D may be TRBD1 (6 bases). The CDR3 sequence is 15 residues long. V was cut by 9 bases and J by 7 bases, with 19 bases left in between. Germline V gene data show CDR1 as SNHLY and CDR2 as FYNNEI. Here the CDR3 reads CASVPRGGGNSPLHF. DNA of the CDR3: TGTGCCAGTGTTCCCAGGGGCGGTGGGAATTCACCCCTCCACTTT. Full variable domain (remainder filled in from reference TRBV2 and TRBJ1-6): EPEVTQTPSHQVTQMGQEVILRCVPISNHLYFYWYRQILGQKVEFLVSFYNNEISEKSEIFDDQFSVERPDGSNFTLKIRSTKLEDSAMYFCASVPRGGGNSPLHFGNGTRLTVT.

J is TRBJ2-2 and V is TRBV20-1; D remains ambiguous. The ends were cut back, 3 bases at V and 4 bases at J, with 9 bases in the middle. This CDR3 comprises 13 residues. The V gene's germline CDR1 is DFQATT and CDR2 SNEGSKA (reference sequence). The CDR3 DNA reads TGCAGTGCTAGCGGGCAGCTCACCGGGGAGCTGTTTTTT. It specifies CSASGQLTGELFF.

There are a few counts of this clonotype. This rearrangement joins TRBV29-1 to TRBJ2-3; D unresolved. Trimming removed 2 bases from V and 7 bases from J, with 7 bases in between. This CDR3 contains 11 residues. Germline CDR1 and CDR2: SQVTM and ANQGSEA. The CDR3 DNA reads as TGCAGCGTTGAAAGGAGCAATACGCAGTATTTT. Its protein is CSVERSNTQYF.

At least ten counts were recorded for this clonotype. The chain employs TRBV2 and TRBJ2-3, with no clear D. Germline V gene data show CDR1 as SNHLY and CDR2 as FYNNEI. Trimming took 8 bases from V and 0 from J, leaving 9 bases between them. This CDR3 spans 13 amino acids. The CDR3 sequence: CASHPGSTDTQYF. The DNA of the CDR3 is TGTGCCAGCCACCCTGGTAGCACAGATACGCAGTATTTT.

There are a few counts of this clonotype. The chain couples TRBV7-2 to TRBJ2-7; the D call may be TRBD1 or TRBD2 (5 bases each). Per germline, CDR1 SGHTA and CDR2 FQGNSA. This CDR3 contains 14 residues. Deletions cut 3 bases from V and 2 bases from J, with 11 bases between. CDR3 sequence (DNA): TGTGCCAGCAGCTTCGGGGCAGGGACCTACGAGCAGTACTTC. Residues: CASSFGAGTYEQYF. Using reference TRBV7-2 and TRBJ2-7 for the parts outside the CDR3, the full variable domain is GAGVSQSPSNKVTEKGKDVELRCDPISGHTALYWYRQSLGQGLEFLIYFQGNSAPDKSGLPSDRFSAERTGGSVSTLTIQRTQQEDSAVYLCASSFGAGTYEQYFGPGTRLTVT.

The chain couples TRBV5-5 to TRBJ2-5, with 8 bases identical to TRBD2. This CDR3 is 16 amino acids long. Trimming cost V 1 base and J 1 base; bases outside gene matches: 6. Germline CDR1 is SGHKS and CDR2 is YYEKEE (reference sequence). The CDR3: CASSLMSGGSQETQYF. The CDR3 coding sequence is TGTGCCAGCAGCTTGATGAGCGGGGGCAGCCAAGAGACCCAGTACTTC.

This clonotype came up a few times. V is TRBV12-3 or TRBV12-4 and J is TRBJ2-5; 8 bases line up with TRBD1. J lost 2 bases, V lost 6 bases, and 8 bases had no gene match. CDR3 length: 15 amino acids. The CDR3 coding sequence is TGTGCCAGCAGGGTGGGACAGGCAGAGCAAGAGACCCAGTACTTC. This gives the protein CASRVGQAEQETQYF.

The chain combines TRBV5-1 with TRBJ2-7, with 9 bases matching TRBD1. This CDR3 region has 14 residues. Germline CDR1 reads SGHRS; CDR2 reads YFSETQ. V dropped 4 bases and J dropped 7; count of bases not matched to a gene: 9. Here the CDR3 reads CASSTGQGTSEQYF. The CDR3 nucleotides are TGCGCCAGCAGCACGGGACAGGGTACTAGTGAGCAGTACTTC.

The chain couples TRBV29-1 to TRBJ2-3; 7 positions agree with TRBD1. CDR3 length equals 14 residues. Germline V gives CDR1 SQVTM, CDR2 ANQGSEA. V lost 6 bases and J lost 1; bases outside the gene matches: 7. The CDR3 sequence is CSVNRGRGTDTQYF. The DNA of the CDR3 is TGCAGCGTGAACAGGGGAAGGGGCACAGATACGCAGTATTTT.

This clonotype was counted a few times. CDR3 DNA sequence: TGTGCCAGCAGCTTAGAGCGGAGGCCAACTAATGAAAAACTGTTTTTT. It encodes CASSLERRPTNEKLFF. V is TRBV7-2 and J is TRBJ1-4; D not resolved. Trimming left V 1 base short and J 0 bases short, with 9 bases between. Germline assignment: CDR1 SGHTA and CDR2 FQGNSA. The CDR3 has 16 residues.

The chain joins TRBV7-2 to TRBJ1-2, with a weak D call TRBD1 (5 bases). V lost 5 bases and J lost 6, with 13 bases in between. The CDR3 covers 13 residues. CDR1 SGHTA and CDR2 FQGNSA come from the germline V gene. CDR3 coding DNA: TGTGCCAGCAGCCCCCAGGGTTTCGATGGCTACACCTTC. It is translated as CASSPQGFDGYTF.

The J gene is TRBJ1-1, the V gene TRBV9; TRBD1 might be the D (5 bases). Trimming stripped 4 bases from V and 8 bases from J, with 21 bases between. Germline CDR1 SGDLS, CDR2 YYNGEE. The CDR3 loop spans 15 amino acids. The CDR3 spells CASSPPSGRLQEAFF. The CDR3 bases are TGTGCCAGCAGCCCTCCCTCGGGGCGGCTCCAGGAAGCTTTCTTT.

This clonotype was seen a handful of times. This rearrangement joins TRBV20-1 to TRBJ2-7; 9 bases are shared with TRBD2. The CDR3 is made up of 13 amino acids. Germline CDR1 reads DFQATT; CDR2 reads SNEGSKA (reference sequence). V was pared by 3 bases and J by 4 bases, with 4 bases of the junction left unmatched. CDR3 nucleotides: TGCAGTGCTAGTCCTAGCGGGGCTTACGAGCAGTACTTC. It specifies CSASPSGAYEQYF.

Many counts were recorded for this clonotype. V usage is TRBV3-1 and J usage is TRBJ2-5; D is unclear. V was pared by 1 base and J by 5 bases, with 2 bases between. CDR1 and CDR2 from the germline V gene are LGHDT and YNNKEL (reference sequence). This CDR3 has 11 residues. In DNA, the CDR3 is TGTGCCAGCAGCCAAGTGGAGACCCAGTACTTC. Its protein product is CASSQVETQYF.